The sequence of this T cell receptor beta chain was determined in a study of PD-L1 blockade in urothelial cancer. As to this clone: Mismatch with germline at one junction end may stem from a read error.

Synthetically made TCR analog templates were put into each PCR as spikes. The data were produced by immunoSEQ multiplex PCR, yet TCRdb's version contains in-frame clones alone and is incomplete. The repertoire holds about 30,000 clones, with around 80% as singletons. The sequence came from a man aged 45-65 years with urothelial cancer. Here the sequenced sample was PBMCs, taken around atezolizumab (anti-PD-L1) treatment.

CDR3 in DNA: TGTGCCAGCAGCCCCCGGGGGGCAGGGCAAGGGACCCAGTACTTC. It is translated as CASSPRGAGQGTQYF. The rearrangement joins TRBV11-3 to TRBJ2-5, with TRBD2 as a possible D gene (7 bases). Germline V lookup: CDR1 SGHNT, CDR2 YENEEA. CDR3 length equals 15 residues.